The clone carrying this TCR beta chain was counted once. The antigen is undetermined. The source of the sample is a study of cytomegalovirus exposure and HLA in healthy donors. Across the study: An early data release held some 85 million unique TCRs from HLA-typed donors. Among the roughly 400 genotyped donors, approximately 80% were placed in the Caucasian-associated ancestry cluster. General observations from the study: Most TCR sequences showed up rarely, but some public TCRs showed up in many donors.

Germline V gene lookup returns CDR1 LNHNV and CDR2 YYDKDF (reference sequence). The CDR3 covers 14 residues. V was shortened by 3 bases and J by 4 bases, with 10 bases between the two germline ends. 60 Vbeta and 13 Jbeta primers were used in PCR. Only in-frame clones appear in the TCRdb table, and some are missing; sequencing was by immunoSEQ multiplex PCR. Of 200,000 to 250,000 clones listed, 70% to 85% were seen once; the top ten hold about 1.7%. This chain connects TRBV15 to TRBJ2-1; TRBD1 might be the D (6 bases). This sequence was found in a man aged 50-59 years in good health and CMV-seronegative. Sequenced: PBMCs. Written as DNA, the CDR3 is TGTGCCACCAGCAGGGACAGAGGATACAATGAGCAGTTCTTC. This encodes CATSRDRGYNEQFF. The whole variable domain, remainder taken from reference TRBV15 and TRBJ2-1, is DAMVIQNPRYQVTQFGKPVTLSCSQTLNHNVMYWYQQKSSQAPKLLFHYYDKDFNNEADTPDNFQSRRPNTSFCFLDIRSPGLGDTAMYLCATSRDRGYNEQFFGPGTRLTVL.